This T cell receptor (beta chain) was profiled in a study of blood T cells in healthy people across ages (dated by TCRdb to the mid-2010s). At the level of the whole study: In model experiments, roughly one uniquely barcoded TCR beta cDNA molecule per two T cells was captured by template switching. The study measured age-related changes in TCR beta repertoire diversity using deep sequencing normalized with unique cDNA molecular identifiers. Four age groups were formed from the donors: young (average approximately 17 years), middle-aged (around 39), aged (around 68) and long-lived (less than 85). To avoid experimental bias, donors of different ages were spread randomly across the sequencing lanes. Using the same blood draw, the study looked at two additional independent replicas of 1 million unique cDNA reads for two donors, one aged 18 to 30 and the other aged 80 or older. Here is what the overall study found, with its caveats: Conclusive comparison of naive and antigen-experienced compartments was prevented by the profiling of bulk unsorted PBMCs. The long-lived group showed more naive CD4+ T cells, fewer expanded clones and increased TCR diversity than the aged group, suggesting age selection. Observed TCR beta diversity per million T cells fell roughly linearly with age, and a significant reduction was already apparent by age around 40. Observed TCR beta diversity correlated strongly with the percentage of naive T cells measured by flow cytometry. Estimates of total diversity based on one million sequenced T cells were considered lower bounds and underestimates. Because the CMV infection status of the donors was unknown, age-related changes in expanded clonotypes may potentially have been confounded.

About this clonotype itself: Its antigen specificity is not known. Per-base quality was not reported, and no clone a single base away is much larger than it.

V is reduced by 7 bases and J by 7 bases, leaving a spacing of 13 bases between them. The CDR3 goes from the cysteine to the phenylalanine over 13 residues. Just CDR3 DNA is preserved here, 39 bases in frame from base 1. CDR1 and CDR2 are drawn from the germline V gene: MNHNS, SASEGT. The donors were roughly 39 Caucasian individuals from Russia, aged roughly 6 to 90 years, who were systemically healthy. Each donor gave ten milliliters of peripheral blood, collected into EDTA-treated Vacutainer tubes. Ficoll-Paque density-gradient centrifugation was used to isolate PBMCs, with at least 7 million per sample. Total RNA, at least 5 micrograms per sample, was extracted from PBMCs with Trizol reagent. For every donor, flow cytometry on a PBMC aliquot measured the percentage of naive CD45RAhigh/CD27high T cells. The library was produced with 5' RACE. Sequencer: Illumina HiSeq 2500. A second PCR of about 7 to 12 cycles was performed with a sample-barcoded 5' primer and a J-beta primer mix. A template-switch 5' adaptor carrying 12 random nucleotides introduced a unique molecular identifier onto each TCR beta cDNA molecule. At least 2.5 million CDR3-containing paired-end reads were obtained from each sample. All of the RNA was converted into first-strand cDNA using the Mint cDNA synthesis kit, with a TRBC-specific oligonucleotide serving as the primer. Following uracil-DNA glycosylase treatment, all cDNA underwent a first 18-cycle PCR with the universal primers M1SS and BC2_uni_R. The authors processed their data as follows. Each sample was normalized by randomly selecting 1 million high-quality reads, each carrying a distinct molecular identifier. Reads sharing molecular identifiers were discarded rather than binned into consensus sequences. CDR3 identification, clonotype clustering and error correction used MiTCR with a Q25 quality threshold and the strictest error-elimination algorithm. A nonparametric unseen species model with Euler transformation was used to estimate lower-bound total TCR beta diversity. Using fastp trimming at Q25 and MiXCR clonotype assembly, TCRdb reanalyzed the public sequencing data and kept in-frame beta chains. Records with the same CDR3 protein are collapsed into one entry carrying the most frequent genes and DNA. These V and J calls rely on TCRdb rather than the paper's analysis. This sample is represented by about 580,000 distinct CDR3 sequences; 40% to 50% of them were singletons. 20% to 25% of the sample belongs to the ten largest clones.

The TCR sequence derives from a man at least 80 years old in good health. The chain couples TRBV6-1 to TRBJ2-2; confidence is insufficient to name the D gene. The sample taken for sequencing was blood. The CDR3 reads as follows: CASTKSQVGELFF. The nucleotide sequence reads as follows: TGTGCCAGCACCAAGAGTCAGGTCGGGGAGCTGTTTTTT.